This entry is about one TCR beta chain. No antigen is known for it. It has no much larger one-base neighbor in the sample; base qualities were not kept. The trial excluded patients who had a history of autoimmune disease or who were on systemic immunosuppression. Peripheral blood for TCR sequencing was collected from all dose cohorts at baseline, on cycle 4 day 1, and on cycle 7 day 1. Samples came from an open-label, multicenter, first-in-human phase I dose-escalation trial of ivuxolimab. Adults with locally advanced or metastatic head and neck squamous cell, hepatocellular, melanoma or renal cell carcinoma were enrolled in the trial. Before TCR sequencing, CD4+ and CD8+ T cells were separately sorted from peripheral blood. This sample was taken from a study of OX40 agonist ivuxolimab in advanced cancers. With respect to the entire study: Ivuxolimab was an agonistic, fully human IgG2 monoclonal antibody directed against OX40 (CD134), a costimulatory receptor. The point of sequencing TCRbeta in the periphery was to test whether ivuxolimab changed TCR sequence diversity and drove clonal T-cell expansion. Prior anti-PD-1, anti-PD-L1 or anti-CTLA-4 therapy was permitted, and approximately 40% of dose-escalation patients had received checkpoint inhibitors. Partial responses occurred in three dose-escalation patients, of whom one had hepatocellular carcinoma and two had cutaneous melanoma. In the dose-escalation cohort, roughly 80% of patients were male, and the mean age was approximately 60 years, with a range of about 20 to 90. The paper describes the monotherapy dose-escalation part (N of about 52 patients) of the phase I trial of ivuxolimab. Of the 50 to 55 dose-escalation patients, hepatocellular carcinoma was present in around 20, melanoma in approximately 15, renal cell carcinoma in 9 and head and neck cancer in 9. Intravenous ivuxolimab was administered to patients every 2 weeks at six dose levels: 0.01, 0.1, 0.3, 1.5, 3 and 10 mg/kg. What the study reported, not specific to this receptor: In the 0.1-3.0 mg/kg groups, partial responders had among the lowest normalized peripheral clonal expansion, particularly in CD8+ T cells. Which antigens the clonally expanded peripheral T cells were specific for was not determined. After ivuxolimab, expanded clones were on average more numerous among CD8+ T cells than among CD4+ T cells. Low levels of normalized T-cell clonal expansion were also seen in some patients who did not respond. Clonal expansion of both CD4+ and CD8+ blood T cells was observed from baseline to week 6 at doses 0.1 to 3.0 mg/kg.

For sequencing of the TCRbeta CDR3 region, genomic DNA was extracted from the sorted cells. TCRbeta CDR3 regions were sequenced using the immunoSEQ Assay. TCRdb re-hosts the immuneACCESS table, in-frame sequences only. Its copies lack some clones; in the studies checked, an unresolved V gene accounts for under half of them, and the cause for the rest is not known. For this sample there are some 85,000 clones; over 75% appear just once. The ten largest clonotypes hold about 2.3% of the sample. The germline V gene provides CDR1 MGHDK and CDR2 SYGVNS. Spanning cysteine to phenylalanine, the CDR3 consists of 13 amino acids. Only CDR3 DNA is held: 39 bases, read in frame from base 1. A distance of 17 bases separates the germline ends of V and J, which lose 10 bases and 5 bases respectively.

The sequence derives from an adult with an advanced solid tumor such as melanoma, head and neck, liver or kidney cancer. The specimen comprised CD4+ or CD8+ T cells sorted from blood, sampled in a trial of the OX40 agonist ivuxolimab. The chain joins TRBV25-1 to TRBJ2-5; the D gene is possibly TRBD1 or TRBD2, each agreeing over 5 bases. The CDR3 reads as follows: CATGAVLVETQYF. Read as DNA, the sequence is TGTGCCACCGGGGCTGTTTTAGTGGAGACCCAGTACTTC. Extended through the reference TRBV25-1 and TRBJ2-5 proteins, this CDR3 yields the full variable domain: EADIYQTPRYLVIGTGKKITLECSQTMGHDKMYWYQQDPGMELHLIHYSYGVNSTEKGDLSSESTVSRIRTEHFPLTLESARPSHTSQYLCATGAVLVETQYFGPGTRLLVL.